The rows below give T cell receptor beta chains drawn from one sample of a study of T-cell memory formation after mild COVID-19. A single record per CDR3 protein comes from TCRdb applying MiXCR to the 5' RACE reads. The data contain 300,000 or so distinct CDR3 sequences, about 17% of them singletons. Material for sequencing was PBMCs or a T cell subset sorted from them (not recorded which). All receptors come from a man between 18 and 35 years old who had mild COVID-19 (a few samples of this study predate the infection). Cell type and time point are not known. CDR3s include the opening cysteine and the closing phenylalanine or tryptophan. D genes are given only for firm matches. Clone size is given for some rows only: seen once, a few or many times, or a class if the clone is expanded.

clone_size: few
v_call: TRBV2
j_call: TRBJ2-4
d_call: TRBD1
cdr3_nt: TGTGCCAGCAGTGCGGGACAGGGGCTACTCGTACTAGCCAAAAACATTCAGTACTTC
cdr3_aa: CASSAGQGLLVLAKNIQYF

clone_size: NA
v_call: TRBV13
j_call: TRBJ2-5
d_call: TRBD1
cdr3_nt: TGTGCCAGCAGCAGAGACAGGGGGACCCAGTACTTC
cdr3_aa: CASSRDRGTQYF

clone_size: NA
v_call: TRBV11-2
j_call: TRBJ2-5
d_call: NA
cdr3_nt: TGTGCCAGCAGCGTTGGCGAAGGGCAGACCCAGTACTTC
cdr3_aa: CASSVGEGQTQYF

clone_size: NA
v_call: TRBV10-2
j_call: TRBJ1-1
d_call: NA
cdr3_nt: TGCGCCAGCAGGGGCGGGGGTGCTTTCTTT
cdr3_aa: CASRGGGAFF

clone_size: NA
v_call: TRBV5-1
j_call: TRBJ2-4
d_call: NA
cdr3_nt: TGCGCCAGCAGCTTGGTCAGTAGGCTGGGAGGCAAAAACATTCAGTACTTC
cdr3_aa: CASSLVSRLGGKNIQYF

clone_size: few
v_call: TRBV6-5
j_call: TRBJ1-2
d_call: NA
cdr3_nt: TGTGCCAGCAGTTACTTTGGGGGTGTGGATGGCTACACCTTC
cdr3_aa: CASSYFGGVDGYTF

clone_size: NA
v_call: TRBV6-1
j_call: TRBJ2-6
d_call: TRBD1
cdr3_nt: TGTGCCAGCAGTAAGGGACAGGGATCTGGGGCCAACGTCCTGACTTTC
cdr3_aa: CASSKGQGSGANVLTF

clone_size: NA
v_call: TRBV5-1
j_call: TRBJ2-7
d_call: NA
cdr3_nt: TGCGCCAGCAGCAACGCGTTTGGGGGTCCGACCTACGAGCAGTACTTC
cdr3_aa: CASSNAFGGPTYEQYF

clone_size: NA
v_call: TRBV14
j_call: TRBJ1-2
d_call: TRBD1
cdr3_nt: TGTGCCAGCAGTCCCGGGACAGGGGAACTTTGGGCCTTC
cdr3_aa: CASSPGTGELWAF

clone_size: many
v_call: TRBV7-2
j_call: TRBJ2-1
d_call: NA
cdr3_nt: TGTGCCAGCAGTCCCGGGGGTAGGGGCCTGATGAATGAGCAGTTCTTC
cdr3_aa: CASSPGGRGLMNEQFF

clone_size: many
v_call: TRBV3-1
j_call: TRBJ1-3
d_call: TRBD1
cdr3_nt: TGTGCCAGCAGCCTGACAGGGTCCGGAAACACCATATATTTT
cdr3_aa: CASSLTGSGNTIYF

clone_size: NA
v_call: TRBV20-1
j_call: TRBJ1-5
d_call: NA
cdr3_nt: TGCAGTGCGAGGAGTGGCGGGCAGCCCCAGCATTTT
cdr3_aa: CSARSGGQPQHF

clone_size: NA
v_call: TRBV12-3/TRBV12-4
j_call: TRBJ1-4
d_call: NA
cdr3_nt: TGTGCCAGCAGTTATGGGGCACGAAAGGTCGAAAAACTGTTTTTT
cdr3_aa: CASSYGARKVEKLFF

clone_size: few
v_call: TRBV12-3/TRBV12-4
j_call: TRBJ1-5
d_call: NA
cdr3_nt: TGTGCCAGCACCCGAGGGGTCGGGCGGATTAGCAATCAGCCCCAGCATTTT
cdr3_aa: CASTRGVGRISNQPQHF

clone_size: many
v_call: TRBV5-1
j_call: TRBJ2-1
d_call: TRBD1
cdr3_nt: TGCGCCAGCAGCTTGGACGGGCTAGGGGGCGATGAGCAGTTCTTC
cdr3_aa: CASSLDGLGGDEQFF

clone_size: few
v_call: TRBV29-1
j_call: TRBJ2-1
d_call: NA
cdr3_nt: TGCAGCGTTGAGGTAGGCCCCAGTTACAATGAGCAGTTCTTC
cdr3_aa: CSVEVGPSYNEQFF

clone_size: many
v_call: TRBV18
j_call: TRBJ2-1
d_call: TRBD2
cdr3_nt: TGTGCCAGCTCACCCGCGGGGGGTCGGAATGAGCAGTTCTTC
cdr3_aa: CASSPAGGRNEQFF

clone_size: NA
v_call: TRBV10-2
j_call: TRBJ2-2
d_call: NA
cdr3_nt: TGCGCCACCTTTCTCCGACAGGCGGTCGGCGGGGAGCTGTTTTTT
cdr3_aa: CATFLRQAVGGELFF

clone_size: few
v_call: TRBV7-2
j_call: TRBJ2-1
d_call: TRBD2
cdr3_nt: TGTGCCAGCAGCTTACTAGCGGGGGTACTGTTCTTC
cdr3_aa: CASSLLAGVLFF

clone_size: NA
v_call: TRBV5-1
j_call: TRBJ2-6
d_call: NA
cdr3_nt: TGCGCCAGCAGCTGGGGGGACGGTGGTTCGACCAACGTCCTGACTTTC
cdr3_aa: CASSWGDGGSTNVLTF

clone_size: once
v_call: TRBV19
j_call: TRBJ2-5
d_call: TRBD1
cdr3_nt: TGTGCCAGTAGTTTCTTGACAGGGGGCGCTGAGACCCAGTACTTC
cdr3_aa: CASSFLTGGAETQYF

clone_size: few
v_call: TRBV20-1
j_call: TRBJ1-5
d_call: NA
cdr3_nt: TGCAGTGCTCCCAGACTTAGCAATCAGCCCCAGCATTTT
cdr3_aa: CSAPRLSNQPQHF

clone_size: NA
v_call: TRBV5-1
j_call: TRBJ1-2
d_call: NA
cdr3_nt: TGCGCCAGCAGCATAACAGGGTCCCTGGGCTACACCTTC
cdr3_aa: CASSITGSLGYTF

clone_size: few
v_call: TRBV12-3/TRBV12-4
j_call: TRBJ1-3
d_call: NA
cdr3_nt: TGTGCCAGCAGTTTTTTAGGTTCTGGAAACACCATATATTTT
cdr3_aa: CASSFLGSGNTIYF

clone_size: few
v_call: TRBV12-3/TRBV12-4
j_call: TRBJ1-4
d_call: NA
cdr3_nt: TGTGCCAGCAGTTTAAGGCAGGGAGGGAAACTGTTTTTT
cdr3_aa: CASSLRQGGKLFF

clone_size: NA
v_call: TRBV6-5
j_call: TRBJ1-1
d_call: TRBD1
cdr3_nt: TGTGCCAGCAGTTACCGAGGGGGCATAGGGACTGAAGCTTTCTTT
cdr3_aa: CASSYRGGIGTEAFF

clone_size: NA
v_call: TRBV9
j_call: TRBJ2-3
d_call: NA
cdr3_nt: TGTGCCAGCAGCGTAGTGGGGGATACGCAGTATTTT
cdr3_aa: CASSVVGDTQYF

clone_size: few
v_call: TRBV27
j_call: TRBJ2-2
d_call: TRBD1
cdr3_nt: TGTGCCAGCAGTTTCCGGGACAGGGGGATCACCGGGGAGCTGTTTTTT
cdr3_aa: CASSFRDRGITGELFF

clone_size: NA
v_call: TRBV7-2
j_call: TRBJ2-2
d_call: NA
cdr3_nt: TGTGCCAGCAGCTTTCTCAGGACCGGGGAGCTGTTTTTT
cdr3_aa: CASSFLRTGELFF

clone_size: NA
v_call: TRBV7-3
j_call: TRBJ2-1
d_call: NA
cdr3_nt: TGTGCCAGCAGCAAACAGGGTGGTAGGAACAATGAGCAGTTCTTC
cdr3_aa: CASSKQGGRNNEQFF

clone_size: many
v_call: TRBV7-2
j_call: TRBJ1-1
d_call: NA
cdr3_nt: TGTGCCAGCAGCTACCTTCTTAGGGGCGAAGCTTTCTTT
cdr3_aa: CASSYLLRGEAFF

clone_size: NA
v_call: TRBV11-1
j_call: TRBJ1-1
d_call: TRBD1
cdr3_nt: TGTGCCAGCAGCTCCGGGACAGCGAACACTGAAGCTTTCTTT
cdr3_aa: CASSSGTANTEAFF

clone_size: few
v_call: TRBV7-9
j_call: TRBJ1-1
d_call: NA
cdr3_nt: TGTGCCAGCAGCTCCTCAGGGCTGAACACTGAAGCTTTCTTT
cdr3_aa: CASSSSGLNTEAFF

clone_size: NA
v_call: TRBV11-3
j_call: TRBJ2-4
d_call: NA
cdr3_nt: TGTGCCAGCCGATCTAGGGACAAAAACATTCAGTACTTC
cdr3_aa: CASRSRDKNIQYF

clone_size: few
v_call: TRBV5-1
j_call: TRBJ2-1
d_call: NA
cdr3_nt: TGCGCCAGCAGCTTGTTAACAGATAAGCAGTTCTTC
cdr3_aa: CASSLLTDKQFF

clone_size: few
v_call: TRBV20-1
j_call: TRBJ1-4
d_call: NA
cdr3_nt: TGCAGTGCTGCGCTGACCCCGGGGAATGAAAAACTGTTTTTT
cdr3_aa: CSAALTPGNEKLFF

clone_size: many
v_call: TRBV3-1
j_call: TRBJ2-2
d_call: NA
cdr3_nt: TGTGCCAGCAGCCGCGGTGGGGACGGGGAGCTGTTTTTT
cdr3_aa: CASSRGGDGELFF

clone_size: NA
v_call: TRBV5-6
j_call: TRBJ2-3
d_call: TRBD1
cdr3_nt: TGTGCCAGCAGCGGGCCCGACAGGGCTAATACGCAGTATTTT
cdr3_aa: CASSGPDRANTQYF

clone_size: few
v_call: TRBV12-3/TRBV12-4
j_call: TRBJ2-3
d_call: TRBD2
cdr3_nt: TGTGCCAGCATTGCGGGACTAGAGACAGATACGCAGTATTTT
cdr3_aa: CASIAGLETDTQYF

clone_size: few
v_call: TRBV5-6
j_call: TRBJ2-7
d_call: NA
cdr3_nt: TGTGCCAGCAGCTTGGGGGGCCCGAGGTCTTACGAGCAGTACTTC
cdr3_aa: CASSLGGPRSYEQYF